These 10 T cell receptor beta chains share one sample of origin, sequenced in a study of T cells expressing NK-cell markers (dated by TCRdb to 2020 to 2022). Library method: 5' RACE. Sequencing took place on an Illumina HiSeq 2000. Once TCRdb had reprocessed the reads, it stored one entry per CDR3 protein sequence and supplied no DNA. In this sample's table one finds approximately 150,000 distinct CDR3 sequences. The ten largest account for roughly 20% of the sample. Material: blood T cells: a sorted CD56 or NKG2C T cell subset, CD4+ or CD8+ T cells, or bulk PBMC T cells (not recorded which). These receptors came from a woman aged 18 to 75 in good health.

The CDR3 region is CASGGDRERNSPLHF. The chain carries TRBV2 and TRBJ1-6; no DNA is available, so the TRBD1 call from TCRdb remains unchecked. CDR1 SNHLY and CDR2 FYNNEI come from the germline V gene. This CDR3 is 15 amino acids long. Combining the CDR3 with reference TRBV2 and TRBJ1-6 gives the whole variable domain EPEVTQTPSHQVTQMGQEVILRCVPISNHLYFYWYRQILGQKVEFLVSFYNNEISEKSEIFDDQFSVERPDGSNFTLKIRSTKLEDSAMYFCASGGDRERNSPLHFGNGTRLTVT.

CDR3: CATKKGQRDGYTF. This chain uses TRBV10-2 with TRBJ1-2; TCRdb reports TRBD1, a call that lacks DNA to check it against. Germline-derived CDR1 and CDR2 are WSHSY and SAAADI. This CDR3 spans 13 amino acids.

The chain links TRBV20-1 to TRBJ1-5; the D call from TCRdb, TRBD1, cannot be confirmed without DNA. CDR3 length: 13 amino acids. The germline CDR1 and CDR2 sequences are DFQATT and SNEGSKA (reference sequence). CDR3 sequence: CSAKGTVNQPQHF.

The rearrangement links TRBV6-1 to TRBJ1-3; without DNA, the TCRdb call of TRBD1 cannot be checked. From germline, CDR1 is MNHNS and CDR2 SASEGT. CDR3 length: 15 amino acids. CDR3 protein: CASSETGNSGNTIYF.

The V and J genes are TRBV2 and TRBJ2-2. From germline, CDR1 is SNHLY and CDR2 FYNNEI. The CDR3 extends over 11 amino acids. The CDR3 region is CATQNTGELFF.

The chain has TRBV10-3 and TRBJ2-1; TCRdb names TRBD1, which stays unverified in the absence of DNA. Germline loops: CDR1 ENHRY, CDR2 SYGVKD. There are 15 residues in the CDR3. CDR3 residues: CASQDVGVPYNEQFF.

The rearrangement joins TRBV5-8 to TRBJ1-6. The CDR3 loop spans 13 amino acids. Germline V gene data show CDR1 as SGHTS and CDR2 as YDEGEE. The CDR3 protein is CASSWTVNSPLHF.

The CDR3 region is CASSPYMVSGTAAYEQYF. This sequence joins TRBV7-3 and TRBJ2-7; the D gene TCRdb calls, TRBD1, cannot be checked with no DNA. CDR1 and CDR2 (germline): SGHTA, FQGTGA. The CDR3 consists of 18 residues.

The chain recombines TRBV27 with TRBJ2-7; with no DNA, the TCRdb D assignment of TRBD1 cannot be verified. This CDR3 has 14 amino acids. CDR1 and CDR2 from the germline V gene are MNHEY and SMNVEV (reference sequence). The CDR3 region is CASSFGTRSYEQYF.

The chain links TRBV10-3 to TRBJ2-7; without DNA, the TCRdb call of TRBD1 cannot be checked. CDR3 size: 13 residues. The V gene's germline CDR1 is ENHRY and CDR2 SYGVKD. CDR3 sequence: CAISGDRVGEQYF.